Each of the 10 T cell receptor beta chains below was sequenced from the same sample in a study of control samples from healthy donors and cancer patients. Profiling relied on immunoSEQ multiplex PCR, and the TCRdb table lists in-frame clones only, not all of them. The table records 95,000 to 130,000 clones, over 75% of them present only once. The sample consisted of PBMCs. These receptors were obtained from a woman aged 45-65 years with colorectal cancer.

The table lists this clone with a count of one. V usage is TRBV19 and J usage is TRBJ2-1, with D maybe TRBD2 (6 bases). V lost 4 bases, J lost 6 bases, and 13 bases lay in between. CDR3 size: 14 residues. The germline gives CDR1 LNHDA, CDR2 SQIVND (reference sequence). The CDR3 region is CASSRSGVGNEQFF. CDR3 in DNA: TGTGCCAGTAGTAGGTCGGGAGTAGGCAATGAGCAGTTCTTC.

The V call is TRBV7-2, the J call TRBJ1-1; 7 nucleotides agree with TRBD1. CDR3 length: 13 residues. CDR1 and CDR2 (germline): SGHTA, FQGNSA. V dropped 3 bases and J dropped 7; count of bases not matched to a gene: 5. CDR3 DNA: TGTGCCAGCAGCTTTTCGGGACAGATTGAAGCTTTCTTT. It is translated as CASSFSGQIEAFF.

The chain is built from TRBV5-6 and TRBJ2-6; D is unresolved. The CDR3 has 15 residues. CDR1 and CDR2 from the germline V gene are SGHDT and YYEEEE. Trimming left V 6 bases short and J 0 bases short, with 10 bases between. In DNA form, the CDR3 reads TGTGCCAGCACGGAGACCACCTCTGGGGCCAACGTCCTGACTTTC. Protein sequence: CASTETTSGANVLTF.

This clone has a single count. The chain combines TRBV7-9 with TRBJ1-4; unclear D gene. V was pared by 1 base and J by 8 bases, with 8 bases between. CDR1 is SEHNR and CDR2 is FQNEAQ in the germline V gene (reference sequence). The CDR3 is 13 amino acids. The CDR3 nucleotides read TGTGCCAGCAGCTTAGGTTCGACAGAAAAACTGTTTTTT. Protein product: CASSLGSTEKLFF.

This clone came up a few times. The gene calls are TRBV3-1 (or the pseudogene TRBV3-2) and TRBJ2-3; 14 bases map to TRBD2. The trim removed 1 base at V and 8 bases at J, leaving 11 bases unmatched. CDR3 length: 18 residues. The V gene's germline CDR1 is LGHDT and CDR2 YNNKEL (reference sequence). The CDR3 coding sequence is TGTGCCAGCAGCCAAGCCCCCCCGGGACTAGCGGGGGAGGGTACGCAGTATTTT. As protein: CASSQAPPGLAGEGTQYF.

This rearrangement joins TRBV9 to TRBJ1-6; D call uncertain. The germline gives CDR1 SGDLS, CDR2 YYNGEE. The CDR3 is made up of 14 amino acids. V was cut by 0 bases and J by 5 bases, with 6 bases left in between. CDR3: CASSVGTDNSPLHF. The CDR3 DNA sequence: TGTGCCAGCAGCGTAGGAACCGATAATTCACCCCTCCACTTT.

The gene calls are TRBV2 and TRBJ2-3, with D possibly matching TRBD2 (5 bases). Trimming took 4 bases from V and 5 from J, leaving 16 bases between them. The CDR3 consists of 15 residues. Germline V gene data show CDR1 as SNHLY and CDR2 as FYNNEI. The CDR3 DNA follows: TGTGCCAGCAGTGCCCGGGGTCGGATCCAAGATACGCAGTATTTT. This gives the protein CASSARGRIQDTQYF. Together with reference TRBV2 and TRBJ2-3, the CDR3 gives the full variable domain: EPEVTQTPSHQVTQMGQEVILRCVPISNHLYFYWYRQILGQKVEFLVSFYNNEISEKSEIFDDQFSVERPDGSNFTLKIRSTKLEDSAMYFCASSARGRIQDTQYFGPGTRLTVL.

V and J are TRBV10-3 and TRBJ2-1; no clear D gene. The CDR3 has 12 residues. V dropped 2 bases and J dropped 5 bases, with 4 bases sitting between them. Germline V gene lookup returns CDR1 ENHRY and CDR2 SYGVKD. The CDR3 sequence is CAISELDNEQFF. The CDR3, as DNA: TGTGCCATCAGTGAGCTAGACAATGAGCAGTTCTTC.

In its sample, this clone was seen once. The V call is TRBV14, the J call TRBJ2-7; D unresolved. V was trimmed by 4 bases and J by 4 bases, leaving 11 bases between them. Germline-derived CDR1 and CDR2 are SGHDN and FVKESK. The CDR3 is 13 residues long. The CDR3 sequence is CASSLEVAYEQYF. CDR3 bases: TGTGCCAGCAGCCTCGAAGTAGCTTACGAGCAGTACTTC.

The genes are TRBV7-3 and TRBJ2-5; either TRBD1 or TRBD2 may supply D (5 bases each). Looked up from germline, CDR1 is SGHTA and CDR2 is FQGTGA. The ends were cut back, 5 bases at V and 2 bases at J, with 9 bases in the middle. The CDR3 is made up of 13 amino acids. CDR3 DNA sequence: TGTGCCAGCAGCCGGGGCTCGCAAGAGACCCAGTACTTC. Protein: CASSRGSQETQYF.